The T cell receptor (beta chain) under discussion was sequenced for a study of CD8+ T cells in alopecia areata. RNA was extracted and reverse transcribed into cDNA as the sequencing template. Clones were read by immunoSEQ multiplex PCR, and TCRdb kept only the in-frame ones, dropping some. The data show about 140,000 clones, roughly nine tenths seen once. V was trimmed by 5 bases and J by 0 bases, leaving 22 bases between them. CDR3 length equals 18 residues. Germline loops: CDR1 SQVTM, CDR2 ANQGSEA. Treatment noted: oral pan-JAK inhibitor, 5-10 mg twice daily. As part of sample collection, lesional scalp punch biopsies and peripheral blood were taken from alopecia areata patients.

The source of this sequence is a human donor with alopecia areata. The specimen was CD8+ T cells sorted from blood, collected at week 4, from a patient treated with tofacitinib. V usage is TRBV29-1 and J usage is TRBJ1-4; D not certain. Written as DNA, the CDR3 is TGCAGCGTTTGCGTTCCCGGAGGGTCTCTTTCAACTAATGAAAAACTGTTTTTT. Amino acid sequence: CSVCVPGGSLSTNEKLFF.